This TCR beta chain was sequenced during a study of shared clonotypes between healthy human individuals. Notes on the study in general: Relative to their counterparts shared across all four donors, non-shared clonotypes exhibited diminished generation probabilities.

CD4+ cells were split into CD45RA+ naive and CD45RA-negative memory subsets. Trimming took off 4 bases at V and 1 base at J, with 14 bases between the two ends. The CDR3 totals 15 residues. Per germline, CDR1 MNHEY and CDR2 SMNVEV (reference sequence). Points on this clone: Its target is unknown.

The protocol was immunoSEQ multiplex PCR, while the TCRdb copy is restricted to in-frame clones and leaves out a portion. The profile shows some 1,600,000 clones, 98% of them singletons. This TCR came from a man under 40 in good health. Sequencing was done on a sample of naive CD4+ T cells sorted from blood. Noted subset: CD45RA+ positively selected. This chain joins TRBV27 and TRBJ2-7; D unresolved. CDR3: CASSSNQQNSYEQYF. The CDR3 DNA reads TGTGCCAGCAGTTCCAATCAACAGAATTCCTACGAGCAGTACTTC.